This T cell receptor (beta chain) derives from a study of blood T cell repertoires in COVID-19. Original methodology: From reference gene primer amplification, estimates of nucleated cell counts were derived. Generated by immunoSEQ multiplex PCR, the TCRdb table keeps only in-frame clones and is missing some. V and J calls and clone size come straight from that table; D and trimming were deduced from the DNA. The table shows 300,000 to 350,000 clones, with roughly nine tenths occurring only once. The V segment lost 0 bases and the J segment 5 bases; nucleotides outside the gene matches: 9. The CDR3 loop spans 17 amino acids. The germline gives CDR1 SGDLS, CDR2 YYNGEE.

Sequencing used PBMCs or T cells enriched from blood (not recorded which). The sequence derives from a woman aged 30 to 39 who had been exposed to COVID-19. V and J are TRBV9 and TRBJ2-1; 9 nucleotides agree with TRBD1. CDR3 bases: TGTGCCAGCAGCGTAGCTCTCCGGGACAGGGTTAACAATGAGCAGTTCTTC. This codes for CASSVALRDRVNNEQFF.